This T cell receptor beta chain was identified during a study of CD8+ T cells in alopecia areata. Study-wide results and caveats: Although TCR sharing was seen in mice, sharing across patients was less clear, possibly for HLA-related reasons. Compared with normal scalp, lesional scalp had higher clonality and more expanded CD8+ clones.

This clone was recorded a few times. Its antigen remains unknown. In each case, RNA was isolated and then reverse transcribed into cDNA as the sequencing template. Measured with immunoSEQ multiplex PCR; TCRdb has only the in-frame clones, and not every one. The data contain around 35,000 clones, roughly half of them singletons. Several patients' sorted CD4+ cells yielded CD25+CD127- cells. Samples from alopecia areata patients were lesional scalp punch biopsies and peripheral blood. Starting from PBMCs, sorting isolated CD4+ and CD8+ T cells. The TCR was taken from a human donor with alopecia areata. Sequencing was carried out using CD4+ Tregs sorted from blood.

The CDR3 DNA follows: TGTGCCAGCAGTTTACAGGCCGGGACCACCGGGGAGCTGTTTTTT. Translated, it gives CASSLQAGTTGELFF. The V call is TRBV28, the J call TRBJ2-2; the D call may be TRBD1 or TRBD2 (5 bases each). V lost 2 bases and J lost 4, with 11 bases in between. The CDR3 spans 15 residues. The germline V gene encodes CDR1 MDHEN and CDR2 SYDVKM. The complete variable domain, with remaining parts taken from reference TRBV28 and TRBJ2-2, reads DVKVTQSSRYLVKRTGEKVFLECVQDMDHENMFWYRQDPGLGLRLIYFSYDVKMKEKGDIPEGYSVSREKKERFSLILESASTNQTSMYLCASSLQAGTTGELFFGEGSRLTVL.